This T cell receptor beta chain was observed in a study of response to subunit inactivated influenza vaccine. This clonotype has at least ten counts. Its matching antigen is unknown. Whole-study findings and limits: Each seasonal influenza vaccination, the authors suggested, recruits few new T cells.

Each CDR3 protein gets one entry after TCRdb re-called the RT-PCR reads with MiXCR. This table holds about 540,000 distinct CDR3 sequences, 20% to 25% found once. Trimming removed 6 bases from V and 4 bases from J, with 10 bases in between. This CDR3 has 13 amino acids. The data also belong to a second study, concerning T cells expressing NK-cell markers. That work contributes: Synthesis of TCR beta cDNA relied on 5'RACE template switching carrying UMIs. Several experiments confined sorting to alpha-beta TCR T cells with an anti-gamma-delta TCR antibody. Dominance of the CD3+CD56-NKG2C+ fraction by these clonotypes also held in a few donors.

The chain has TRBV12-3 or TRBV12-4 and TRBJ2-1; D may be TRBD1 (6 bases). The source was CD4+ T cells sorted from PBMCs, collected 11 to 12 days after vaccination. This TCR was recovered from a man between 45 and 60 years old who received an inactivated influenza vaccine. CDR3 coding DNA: TGTGCCAGCAGCTTTGGGACATACAATGAGCAGTTCTTC. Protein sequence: CASSFGTYNEQFF.